These T cell receptor beta chains were read from a single sample in a study of T cells in Graves' hyperthyroidism and ophthalmopathy. One entry per CDR3 protein, called by TCRdb with MiXCR from the multiplex PCR reads. The table lists about 740,000 distinct CDR3 sequences, around 15% of them singletons. Sequencing used blood. The receptor source for this set is a woman under 30 with Graves' hyperthyroidism. The CDR3 runs from the conserved cysteine through the conserved F or W. A D gene is named only where the DNA matches it firmly. Expanded clones get a size class; other rows say once, few or many, or leave the size out.

CDR3nt	CDR3aa	d_gene	v_gene	abundance	j_gene
TGCAGTGCTAGAGTTAGGTATAGCGAAAATTTCTACAATGAGCAGTTCTTC	CSARVRYSENFYNEQFF	NA	TRBV20-1	many	TRBJ2-1
TGCGCCAGCAGCTTGGTCGGCAGAGATAATTCACCCCTCCACTTT	CASSLVGRDNSPLHF	NA	TRBV5-1	many	TRBJ1-6
TGTGCCTGGAGTACGTACGGGACAGGGTCTCGCGAGCAGTACTTC	CAWSTYGTGSREQYF	TRBD1	TRBV30	many	TRBJ2-7
TGCAGTGCTAGACACTGGGGTAGCGGAAGCTCCTACGAGCAGTACTTC	CSARHWGSGSSYEQYF	NA	TRBV20-1	many	TRBJ2-7
TGTGCCAGCAGTTTTTTACCCGACAGGGTGATCTACGAGCAGTACTTC	CASSFLPDRVIYEQYF	TRBD1	TRBV28	few	TRBJ2-7
TGTGCCAGCAGTGAAGCTGGTTGGACAGATACGCAGTATTTT	CASSEAGWTDTQYF	NA	TRBV2	many	TRBJ2-3
TGTGCCAGCAGTATAAAGACAGGTAGCACAGATACGCAGTATTTT	CASSIKTGSTDTQYF	NA	TRBV28	few	TRBJ2-3
TGTGCCAGCAGTTACTCGGGCGGCCAGTTTACAGATACGCAGTATTTT	CASSYSGGQFTDTQYF	NA	TRBV6-5	many	TRBJ2-3
TGCAGTGTGACTACGGGAATGTCCAAAAACATTCAGTACTTC	CSVTTGMSKNIQYF	NA	TRBV20-1	NA	TRBJ2-4
TGTGCCTGGAGTACAAGCCTAACTAGCACAGATACGCAGTATTTT	CAWSTSLTSTDTQYF	NA	TRBV30	many	TRBJ2-3
TGTGCCAGCAGTGAACGGGGGCAGGGGGCGTTTGGCTACACCTTC	CASSERGQGAFGYTF	TRBD1	TRBV2	many	TRBJ1-2
TGCAGCGTTGGAGGTGACAGACCTGAAGCTTTCTTT	CSVGGDRPEAFF	NA	TRBV29-1	NA	TRBJ1-1
TGTGCCAGCAGCTACGACAGGGCGTACTACAATGAGCAGTTCTTC	CASSYDRAYYNEQFF	TRBD1	TRBV6-1	many	TRBJ2-1
TGTGCCAGCAGTTTAGGCGGGAGACACACTTACGAGCAGTACTTC	CASSLGGRHTYEQYF	TRBD2	TRBV28	many	TRBJ2-7
TGTGCCAGCTCACCACAGGGAGACTGGACCGTTACGCAGTATTTT	CASSPQGDWTVTQYF	NA	TRBV18	many	TRBJ2-3
TGTGCCAGCAGCCGGGCCCGGGGGAGATACAATGAGCAGTTCTTC	CASSRARGRYNEQFF	NA	TRBV5-5	few	TRBJ2-1
TGTGCCACCAGCAGAGATCATACCACAAACTCCTACGAGCAGTACTTC	CATSRDHTTNSYEQYF	NA	TRBV15	many	TRBJ2-7
TGTGCCAGCAGTCGGACTAGCGGGAGGGCCGCGGAGACCCAGTACTTC	CASSRTSGRAAETQYF	TRBD2	TRBV6-1	few	TRBJ2-5
TGCGCCAGCAGCCAAGATGGGGGAGCTCCACAAGAGACCCAGTACTTC	CASSQDGGAPQETQYF	NA	TRBV4-3	NA	TRBJ2-5
TGTGCCAGCAGTTTCGGCGGGAACAATGAGCAGTTCTTC	CASSFGGNNEQFF	NA	TRBV27	few	TRBJ2-1
TGTGCCAGCAGCTTAATCGGCCGGACAGAAGTAGCTGAAGCTTTCTTT	CASSLIGRTEVAEAFF	NA	TRBV7-3	NA	TRBJ1-1
TGTGCCAGCAGCTTAGGAACTAGCGATGATACGCAGTATTTT	CASSLGTSDDTQYF	TRBD2	TRBV7-2	many	TRBJ2-3
TGTGCCAGCGGTGAGAGCGGGACTACGTACAATGAGCAGTTCTTC	CASGESGTTYNEQFF	TRBD2	TRBV9	NA	TRBJ2-1
TGCAGTGCCCGCGGGACAGCTGGAAACACCATATATTTT	CSARGTAGNTIYF	TRBD1	TRBV20-1	many	TRBJ1-3
TGTGCCAGCACCCACCCCACCAGGACAGGGCAGTTCTTC	CASTHPTRTGQFF	TRBD1	TRBV12-3/TRBV12-4	few	TRBJ2-1
TGCAGTGCCAAACTTTCGGGCATGGACACTGAAGCTTTCTTT	CSAKLSGMDTEAFF	NA	TRBV20-1	many	TRBJ1-1
TGTGCCAGCAGTATCCACCTTCGACAGATAAACCAGCCCCAGCATTTT	CASSIHLRQINQPQHF	NA	TRBV6-1	NA	TRBJ1-5
TGTGCCAGCAGCCAAGCGAGGGCCTCCTACAATGAGCAGTTCTTC	CASSQARASYNEQFF	NA	TRBV14	NA	TRBJ2-1
TGTGCCACCAGCAGAGAACAGTACTACGAGCAGTACTTC	CATSREQYYEQYF	NA	TRBV15	few	TRBJ2-7
TGTGCCAGCAGCTATATGGGGACGGTGAACACCGGGGAGCTGTTTTTT	CASSYMGTVNTGELFF	NA	TRBV6-2/TRBV6-3	many	TRBJ2-2
TGTGCCAGCAGCCCGCTAGCGGGAGGGCTGGAGACCCAGTACTTC	CASSPLAGGLETQYF	TRBD2	TRBV7-9	once	TRBJ2-5
TGTGCCAGCAGTTTCAGGACAGGGGGTCTTAGCAATCAGCCCCAGCATTTT	CASSFRTGGLSNQPQHF	TRBD1	TRBV28	few	TRBJ1-5
TGTGCCAGCAATCCGGGAGGCTACAATGAGCAGTTCTTC	CASNPGGYNEQFF	TRBD2	TRBV14	NA	TRBJ2-1
TGTGCCAGCAGCGGGACCGAGAGCTCCTACGAGCAGTACTTC	CASSGTESSYEQYF	NA	TRBV12-3/TRBV12-4	many	TRBJ2-7
TGTGCCAGCAGCTTGGGGGGGCCCGACACCGGGGAGCTGTTTTTT	CASSLGGPDTGELFF	NA	TRBV7-6	NA	TRBJ2-2
TGTGCCTGGAGTTTAACAGGGAATGAGCAGTTCTTC	CAWSLTGNEQFF	NA	TRBV30	many	TRBJ2-1
TGTGCCAGCAGCGGAGGGGTCAGAGGCTCCGCTGAAAAACTGTTTTTT	CASSGGVRGSAEKLFF	NA	TRBV9	few	TRBJ1-4
TGTGCCAGCACGCCGACAGGGAGAGGTTACGAGCAGTACTTC	CASTPTGRGYEQYF	TRBD1	TRBV28	many	TRBJ2-7
TGTGCCAGCAGGTGGACTAGCGGGGGGCGCTCCTACAATGAGCAGTTCTTC	CASRWTSGGRSYNEQFF	TRBD2	TRBV28	NA	TRBJ2-1
TGCAGTGCTAGAGTCGGAGCGGGAGGGCCGTACACCGGGGAGCTGTTTTTT	CSARVGAGGPYTGELFF	TRBD2	TRBV20-1	few	TRBJ2-2
TGTGCCAGCAGCTTAGGCGGTAGGGCTGAAGCTTTCTTT	CASSLGGRAEAFF	NA	TRBV7-9	many	TRBJ1-1
TGTGCCAGGTACACCATCTTAGCGGGAGTCTCCTACAATGAGCAGTTCTTC	CARYTILAGVSYNEQFF	TRBD2	TRBV28	many	TRBJ2-1
TGTGCCAGCAGCTTAGATGCGGGTCAGAACACCGGGGAGCTGTTTTTT	CASSLDAGQNTGELFF	NA	TRBV13	many	TRBJ2-2
TGTGCCAGCAGCCAAGATCGGTCGGGAGTAGTTGGCACAGATACGCAGTATTTT	CASSQDRSGVVGTDTQYF	NA	TRBV3-1	many	TRBJ2-3
TGTGCCAGCAGTGAAAGGGACGCCCGCCCGGGGGATGAGCAGTTCTTC	CASSERDARPGDEQFF	NA	TRBV6-2/TRBV6-3	many	TRBJ2-1
TGCAGTGCTAGAGATGGGGGGGGGGCCAATGAGCAGTTCTTC	CSARDGGGANEQFF	NA	TRBV20-1	NA	TRBJ2-1
TGTGCCAGCAGTTATTTGGCGAACAATGAGCAGTTCTTC	CASSYLANNEQFF	NA	TRBV6-1	few	TRBJ2-1
TGTGCCAGCACTAGGGTGGAGGAGCAGTTCTTC	CASTRVEEQFF	NA	TRBV7-9	few	TRBJ2-1